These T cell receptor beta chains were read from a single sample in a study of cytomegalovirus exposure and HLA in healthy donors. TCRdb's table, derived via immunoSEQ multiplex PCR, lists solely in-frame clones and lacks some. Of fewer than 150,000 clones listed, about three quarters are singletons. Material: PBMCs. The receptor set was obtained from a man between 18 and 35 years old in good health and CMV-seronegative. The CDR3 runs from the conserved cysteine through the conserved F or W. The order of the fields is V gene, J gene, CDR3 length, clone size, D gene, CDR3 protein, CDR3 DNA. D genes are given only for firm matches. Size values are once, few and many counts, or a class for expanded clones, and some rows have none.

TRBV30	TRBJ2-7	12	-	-	CAWSVLFHEQYF	TGTGCCTGGAGTGTACTCTTCCACGAGCAGTACTTC
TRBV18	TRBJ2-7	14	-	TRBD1	CASSQRTGRYEQYF	TGTGCCAGCTCACAACGGACAGGGCGCTACGAGCAGTACTTC
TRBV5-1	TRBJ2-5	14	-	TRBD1	CASSLAGTGETQYF	TGCGCCAGCAGCTTGGCCGGGACAGGAGAGACCCAGTACTTC
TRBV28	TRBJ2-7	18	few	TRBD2	CASSLYLLAGAAVGEQYF	TGTGCCAGCAGTTTATATCTTCTAGCGGGAGCCGCGGTAGGGGAGCAGTACTTC
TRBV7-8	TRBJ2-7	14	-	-	CASSLRGLIYEQYF	TGTGCCAGCAGCTTACGCGGTCTGATCTACGAGCAGTACTTC
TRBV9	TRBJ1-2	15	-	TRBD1	CASSVPGQPNYGYTF	TGTGCCAGCAGCGTACCGGGACAGCCAAACTATGGCTACACCTTC
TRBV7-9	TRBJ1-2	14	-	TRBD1	CASSLGQNNYGYTF	TGTGCCAGCAGCTTGGGACAGAACAACTATGGCTACACCTTC
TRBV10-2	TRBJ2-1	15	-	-	CASSERGGGNNEQFF	TGCGCCAGCAGTGAAAGAGGGGGGGGAAACAATGAGCAGTTCTTC
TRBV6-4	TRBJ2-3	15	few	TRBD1	CASSAGTGGADTQYF	TGTGCCAGCAGTGCCGGGACAGGGGGCGCAGATACGCAGTATTTT
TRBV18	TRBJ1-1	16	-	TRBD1	CASSPPFLQGETEAFF	TGTGCCAGCTCACCACCGTTCCTTCAGGGGGAGACTGAAGCTTTCTTT
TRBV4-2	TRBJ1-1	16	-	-	CASSQALGQKNTEAFF	TGTGCCAGCAGCCAGGCCCTTGGACAAAAAAACACTGAAGCTTTCTTT
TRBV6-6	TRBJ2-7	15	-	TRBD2	CASSIGTSGSDEQYF	TGTGCCAGCAGTATCGGGACTAGCGGGAGCGACGAGCAGTACTTC
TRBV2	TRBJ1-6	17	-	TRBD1	CASSSGQGVFLGSPLHF	TGTGCCAGCAGTTCCGGACAGGGAGTTTTCTTGGGGTCACCCCTCCACTTT
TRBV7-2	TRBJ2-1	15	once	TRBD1	CASSLEGGQGNLQFF	TGTGCCAGCAGCTTAGAGGGGGGACAGGGGAACCTACAGTTCTTC
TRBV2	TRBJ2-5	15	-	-	CASSERERPVGTQYF	TGTGCCAGCAGTGAACGGGAGAGACCGGTGGGGACCCAGTACTTC
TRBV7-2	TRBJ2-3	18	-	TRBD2	CASSFGTSGLPGADTQYF	TGTGCCAGCAGCTTCGGGACTAGCGGCTTGCCGGGGGCAGATACGCAGTATTTT
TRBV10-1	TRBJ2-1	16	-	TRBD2	CASSESGTRSVNEQFF	TGCGCCAGCAGTGAGTCCGGGACTAGGTCGGTCAATGAGCAGTTCTTC
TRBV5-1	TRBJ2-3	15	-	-	CASSLSGGGTDTQYF	TGCGCCAGCAGCTTGTCTGGCGGGGGCACAGATACGCAGTATTTT
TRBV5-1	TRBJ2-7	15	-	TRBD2	CASSLVAGGNYEQYF	TGCGCCAGCAGCTTGGTAGCGGGGGGAAACTACGAGCAGTACTTC
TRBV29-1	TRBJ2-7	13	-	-	CSVAHGNVYEQYF	TGCAGCGTCGCCCACGGGAACGTCTACGAGCAGTACTTC
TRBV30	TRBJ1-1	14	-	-	CAWRRGGWNTEAFF	TGTGCCTGGAGGAGGGGGGGCTGGAACACTGAAGCTTTCTTT
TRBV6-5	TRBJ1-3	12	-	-	CASRGSGNTIYF	TGTGCCAGCAGAGGGAGTGGAAACACCATATATTTT
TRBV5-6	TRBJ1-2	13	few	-	CASSPHTDYGYTF	TGTGCCAGCAGCCCTCATACAGACTATGGCTACACCTTC
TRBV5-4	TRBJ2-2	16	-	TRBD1	CASSIGQGANTGELFF	TGTGCCAGCAGCATCGGACAGGGGGCGAACACCGGGGAGCTGTTTTTT
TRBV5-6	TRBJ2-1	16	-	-	CASSLEGDEFYNEQFF	TGTGCCAGCAGCTTAGAAGGGGATGAATTTTACAATGAGCAGTTCTTC
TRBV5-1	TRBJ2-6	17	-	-	CASSLVAENSGANVLTF	TGCGCCAGCAGCTTGGTGGCGGAGAACTCTGGGGCCAACGTCCTGACTTTC
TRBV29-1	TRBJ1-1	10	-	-	CSVVGTEAFF	TGCAGCGTTGTCGGCACTGAAGCTTTCTTT
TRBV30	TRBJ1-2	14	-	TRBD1	CAWKTQGAIGGYTF	TGTGCCTGGAAAACACAGGGGGCGATCGGTGGCTACACCTTC
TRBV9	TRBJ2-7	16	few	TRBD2	CASSVDLWGGRGEQYF	TGTGCCAGCAGCGTAGATCTTTGGGGAGGGAGAGGCGAGCAGTACTTC
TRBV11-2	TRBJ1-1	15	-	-	CASSLGQDVVTEAFF	TGTGCCAGCAGCTTAGGACAGGACGTTGTAACTGAAGCTTTCTTT
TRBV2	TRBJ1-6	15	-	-	CASSDRSSSNSPLHF	TGTGCCAGCAGTGACAGGTCTTCATCAAATTCCCCCCTCCACTTT
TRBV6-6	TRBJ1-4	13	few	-	CASSGGLNEKLFF	TGTGCCAGCAGTGGGGGGTTAAATGAAAAACTGTTTTTT
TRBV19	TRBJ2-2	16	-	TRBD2	CASRDSGRVNTGELFF	TGTGCCAGTAGGGATAGCGGGAGGGTTAACACCGGGGAGCTGTTTTTT
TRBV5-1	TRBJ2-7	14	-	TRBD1	CASSPTGVPYEQYF	TGCGCCAGCAGCCCGACAGGGGTTCCCTACGAGCAGTACTTC
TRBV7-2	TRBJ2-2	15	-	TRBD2	CASSLEAGGRGELFF	TGTGCCAGCAGCTTAGAGGCGGGGGGGCGCGGGGAGCTGTTTTTT
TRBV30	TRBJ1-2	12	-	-	CAWSVSGEGYTF	TGTGCCTGGAGTGTTTCCGGGGAGGGCTACACCTTC
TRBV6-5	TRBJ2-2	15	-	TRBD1	CASRNKGGVPGELFF	TGTGCCAGCAGAAATAAAGGGGGCGTGCCCGGGGAGCTGTTTTTT
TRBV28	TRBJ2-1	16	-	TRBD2	CASSSLEREGRNEQFF	TGTGCCAGCAGTTCCCTCGAGCGGGAGGGAAGGAATGAGCAGTTCTTC
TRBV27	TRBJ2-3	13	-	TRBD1	CASWTGSTDTQYF	TGTGCCTCTTGGACAGGGAGCACAGATACGCAGTATTTT
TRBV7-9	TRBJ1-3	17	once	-	CASSLIEAASSGNTIYF	TGTGCCAGCAGCTTAATTGAGGCGGCGAGCTCTGGAAACACCATATATTTT
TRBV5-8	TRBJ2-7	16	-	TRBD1	CASSLVLDRGTDEQYF	TGTGCCAGCAGCTTGGTCTTAGACAGGGGAACGGACGAGCAGTACTTC
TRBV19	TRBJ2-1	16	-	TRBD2	CASSIGEREGYNEQFF	TGTGCCAGTAGTATCGGGGAGCGGGAAGGCTACAATGAGCAGTTCTTC
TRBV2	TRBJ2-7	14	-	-	CASSNWSGAYEQYF	TGTGCCAGCAGTAACTGGTCCGGAGCCTACGAGCAGTACTTC
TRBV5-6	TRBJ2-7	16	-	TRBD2	CASSAPGLAGDYEQYF	TGTGCCAGCAGCGCGCCGGGACTAGCGGGCGACTACGAGCAGTACTTC